The rows below give T cell receptor beta chains drawn from one sample of a study of Graves' ophthalmopathy and Graves' hyperthyroidism. TCRdb reprocessed the multiplex PCR reads via MiXCR and lists one record per CDR3 protein. The data contain 350,000 or so distinct CDR3 sequences, 17% of them singletons. Specimen: peripheral blood. The receptors shown here come from an adult man with Graves' ophthalmopathy. Both conserved end residues are part of each CDR3. A D gene is named only where the DNA matches it firmly. Where a row states a size, it is once, few, many or the class of an expanded clone; other rows omit it.

abundance	v_gene	d_gene	j_gene	CDR3nt	CDR3aa
many	TRBV11-2	NA	TRBJ2-5	TGTGCCAGCAGCTTAGACCAATTTTGGGACCTAGAGACCCTGGTCCAGTACTTC	CASSLDQFWDLETLVQYF
many	TRBV12-3/TRBV12-4	TRBD1	TRBJ1-1	TGTGCCAGCAGTTCTCGAACAGGGGGTTATGAAGCTTTCTTT	CASSSRTGGYEAFF
many	TRBV18	NA	TRBJ1-5	TGTGCCAGCTCAGCGGGACGCAATCAGCCCCAGCATTTT	CASSAGRNQPQHF
many	TRBV6-1	TRBD1	TRBJ1-1	TGTGCCAGCAGGACGCCGGGACAGGACACTGAAGCTTTCTTT	CASRTPGQDTEAFF
many	TRBV7-9	NA	TRBJ1-6	TGTGCCAGCACCAAGGGCGGGGGGCATTCACCCCTCCACTTT	CASTKGGGHSPLHF
many	TRBV11-3	TRBD1	TRBJ1-2	TGTGCCAGCAGCTTATACGGCCAGGACAGGGCGAATGGCTACACCTTC	CASSLYGQDRANGYTF
many	TRBV6-1	NA	TRBJ1-6	TGTGCCAGCAGGCCCAACAGGGCTTCACCCCTCCACTTT	CASRPNRASPLHF
many	TRBV2	NA	TRBJ1-1	TGTGCCAGCAACTTCGACAGACACACTGAAGCTTTCTTT	CASNFDRHTEAFF
many	TRBV6-5	TRBD1	TRBJ2-2	TGTGCCAGCAGTTACTCTGGGACAGGGGAAACCGGGGAGCTGTTTTTT	CASSYSGTGETGELFF
many	TRBV5-1	NA	TRBJ1-2	TGCGCCAGCAGCCGGGCCAACTATGGCTACACCTTC	CASSRANYGYTF
NA	TRBV6-1	NA	TRBJ1-1	TGTGCCAGCCGTAAGGGGACGGCTAACACTGAAGCTTTCTTT	CASRKGTANTEAFF
many	TRBV6-1	TRBD1	TRBJ1-2	TGTGCCAGCAGACGACCTCCGGGACAGACCAACTATGGCTACACCTTC	CASRRPPGQTNYGYTF
many	TRBV30	NA	TRBJ1-2	TGTGCCTGGGGAGGAAACAGGGCAAACTATGGCTACACCTTC	CAWGGNRANYGYTF
many	TRBV6-1	NA	TRBJ1-2	TGTGCCAGCAGTGTCGGGGGACGGGACTATGGCTACACCTTC	CASSVGGRDYGYTF
NA	TRBV28	TRBD1	TRBJ2-5	TGTGCCAGCAGTTCGGTCGACAGGGGGCTGGAGACCCAGTACTTC	CASSSVDRGLETQYF
many	TRBV11-2	NA	TRBJ2-5	TGTGCCAGCAGCTTAGTAGGGGGAGGAGGGATCCAAGAGACCCAGTACTTC	CASSLVGGGGIQETQYF
many	TRBV6-5	TRBD1	TRBJ2-7	TGTGCCACCCGAACGCTTAAGGGGGCTTCCTACGAGCAGTACTTC	CATRTLKGASYEQYF
NA	TRBV11-1	NA	TRBJ1-5	TGTGCCAGCAGCTTATCGGCAGGGGGCAATCAGCCCCAGCATTTT	CASSLSAGGNQPQHF
many	TRBV6-1	NA	TRBJ2-7	TGTGCCACCCACGGACGGCTTTACGAGCAGTACTTC	CATHGRLYEQYF
many	TRBV20-1	TRBD2	TRBJ2-7	TGCAGTGCTAGAGATAGGACTAGCGGGGGCTACGAGCAGTACTTC	CSARDRTSGGYEQYF
many	TRBV7-2	TRBD1	TRBJ2-2	TGTGCCAGCAGCCTATCGACAGGGACGAACACCGGGGAGCTGTTTTTT	CASSLSTGTNTGELFF
NA	TRBV20-1	TRBD1	TRBJ2-5	TGCAGTGCTGAGGACAGGGGGTCCGAGACCCAGTACTTC	CSAEDRGSETQYF
many	TRBV6-1	NA	TRBJ1-6	TGTGCCAGCAGTGGAAAGAGCTCCTATAATTCACCCCTCCACTTT	CASSGKSSYNSPLHF
many	TRBV4-1	TRBD1	TRBJ2-7	TGCGCCAGCAGCCAGAAACCGGGACAGAGAACCTACGAGCAGTACTTC	CASSQKPGQRTYEQYF
many	TRBV7-2	NA	TRBJ2-7	TGTGCCAGCAGCTCCGAATCCTCGTCGCCCTACGAGCAGTACTTC	CASSSESSSPYEQYF
many	TRBV6-5	NA	TRBJ1-3	TGTGCCAGCAGTTACCGAACTGGAAACACCATATATTTT	CASSYRTGNTIYF
many	TRBV20-1	NA	TRBJ2-5	TGCAGTGCTAGAGATGGGCGGGCAAGCTTCCAAGAGACCCAGTACTTC	CSARDGRASFQETQYF
many	TRBV27	NA	TRBJ2-7	TGTGCCAGCAGTTTACAGGGGTCCTACGAGCAGTACTTC	CASSLQGSYEQYF
NA	TRBV5-6	NA	TRBJ2-6	TGTGCCAGCGGGGCCAACGTCCTGACTTTC	CASGANVLTF
few	TRBV15	TRBD1	TRBJ1-1	TGTGCCACCAGCAAGGACAGGGAGAACACTGAAGCTTTCTTT	CATSKDRENTEAFF
NA	TRBV29-1	NA	TRBJ2-2	TGCAGCGCCTCGGACTATTCGAACACCGGGGAGCTGTTTTTT	CSASDYSNTGELFF
NA	TRBV10-3	NA	TRBJ1-1	TGTGTCATCAGTGCGGGGTCGGGCAGGGTCGGTCGGAACACTGAAGCTTTCTTT	CVISAGSGRVGRNTEAFF
few	TRBV18	NA	TRBJ2-5	TGTGCCAGCTCACCAGTAACTTCGAGACGCGAGACCCAGTACTTC	CASSPVTSRRETQYF
many	TRBV11-2	NA	TRBJ1-2	TGTGCCAGCAGCGCGAAGGGGGTTCTTGGGGGCTATGGCTACACCTTC	CASSAKGVLGGYGYTF
many	TRBV5-1	NA	TRBJ1-1	TGCGCCAGCAGCTTGGCCCGGCAGGGGTTGAACACTGAAGCTTTCTTT	CASSLARQGLNTEAFF
many	TRBV19	NA	TRBJ1-5	TGTGCCAGTAGGAGGAGCCCCAGCAATCAGCCCCAGCATTTT	CASRRSPSNQPQHF
many	TRBV29-1	NA	TRBJ2-7	TGCAGCGTGGGGGGGCCTCCCTACGAGCAGTACTTC	CSVGGPPYEQYF
many	TRBV7-3	NA	TRBJ1-1	TGTGCCAGCAGCTTAATTGGGGACACAAGAAGAAAAATGAACACTGAAGCTTTCTTT	CASSLIGDTRRKMNTEAFF
many	TRBV20-1	NA	TRBJ2-7	TGCAGTGCTAGAGACCTAAACGAGCAGGGGTTCGAGCAGTACTTC	CSARDLNEQGFEQYF
many	TRBV6-5	NA	TRBJ1-5	TGTGCCAGCAGTTACACATATGGGGGTTCGGATCAGCCCCAGCATTTT	CASSYTYGGSDQPQHF
many	TRBV6-5	TRBD1	TRBJ1-2	TGTGCCAGCAGTTACCTGGGACAGGCGCCAGGCTACACCTTC	CASSYLGQAPGYTF
many	TRBV7-8	NA	TRBJ1-2	TGTGCCAGCAGCCGCCCCGGGTATGGCTACACCTTC	CASSRPGYGYTF
NA	TRBV30	TRBD2	TRBJ2-5	TGTGCCGCCAGGACTAGCGGAGAGACCCAGTACTTC	CAARTSGETQYF
many	TRBV6-5	NA	TRBJ2-7	TGTGCCAGCAGTTATCAGGGTCGTGGGTACGAGCAGTACTTC	CASSYQGRGYEQYF
many	TRBV20-1	NA	TRBJ2-2	TGCAGTGCTCAGTATCAGGGGACTATTACCGGGGAGCTGTTTTTT	CSAQYQGTITGELFF
NA	TRBV28	NA	TRBJ2-5	TGTGCCAGCGGCTTAAGGGGGGCAGGGCCACTCCAAGAGACCCAGTACTTC	CASGLRGAGPLQETQYF
many	TRBV6-5	NA	TRBJ2-7	TGTGCCAGCAGTTACATCCAGGGGCTTTCCTACGAGCAGTACTTC	CASSYIQGLSYEQYF
few	TRBV6-1	NA	TRBJ2-7	TGTGCCAGCAGCCGTGGGGGGGCCGGTTACGAGCAGTACTTC	CASSRGGAGYEQYF
many	TRBV5-1	NA	TRBJ2-5	TGCGCCAGCAGCCAGGTAGGGGAGGAAGAGACCCAGTACTTC	CASSQVGEEETQYF
many	TRBV2	NA	TRBJ2-5	TGTGCCAGCAGTAGAAGGGGGGCAACTCAAGAGACCCAGTACTTC	CASSRRGATQETQYF